Shown below are 3 T cell receptor beta chains from a single sample sequenced in a study of spatial heterogeneity in lung cancer. TCRdb ran MiXCR on the 5' RACE reads and lists one entry per CDR3 protein. The table records more than 9,500 distinct CDR3 sequences, about 25% of them present only once. Time point in this sample: blood at routine non-recurrence follow-up after resection. The sequences come from PBMCs, collected at follow-up. The origin of the receptors is a female donor with early-stage non-small cell lung cancer.

This clonotype was observed a single time. V gene TRBV20-1 combines with J gene TRBJ2-1; 7 bases are shared with TRBD1. V was clipped by 4 bases and J by 3 bases; unmatched bases: 9. CDR1 is DFQATT and CDR2 is SNEGSKA in the germline V gene (reference sequence). The length of the CDR3 is 15 residues. CDR3 sequence: CSAKTLGGYYNEQFF. CDR3 coding DNA: TGCAGTGCTAAAACCTTAGGGGGCTACTACAATGAGCAGTTCTTC.

By share, this clonotype ranks as medium-sized. The CDR3 region is CASSIQDRNTGELFF. The DNA of the CDR3 is TGTGCCAGTAGTATCCAGGACAGGAACACCGGGGAGCTGTTTTTT. The rearrangement joins TRBV19 to TRBJ2-2; tentative D call: TRBD1 (6 bases). CDR3 length equals 15 residues. The V end lost 3 bases, the J end lost 1 base, and 9 bases lay between the germline ends. Germline V gene lookup returns CDR1 LNHDA and CDR2 SQIVND (reference sequence). The complete variable domain, with remaining parts taken from reference TRBV19 and TRBJ2-2, reads DGGITQSPKYLFRKEGQNVTLSCEQNLNHDAMYWYRQDPGQGLRLIYYSQIVNDFQKGDIAEGYSVSREKKESFPLTVTSAQKNPTAFYLCASSIQDRNTGELFFGEGSRLTVL.

In its sample, this clonotype was seen a few times. The chain links TRBV7-9 to TRBJ1-5; TRBD1 agrees at 7 bases. Germline trimming cut 5 bases from V and 7 bases from J; bases unmatched to any gene: 2. Germline values: CDR1 SEHNR, CDR2 FQNEAQ (reference sequence). This CDR3 has 12 residues. Here the CDR3 reads CASSRQGQPQHF. The DNA for the CDR3 is TGTGCCAGCAGCAGACAGGGCCAGCCCCAGCATTTT. Looking up the rest from reference TRBV7-9 and TRBJ1-5 gives the full variable domain: DTGVSQNPRHKITKRGQNVTFRCDPISEHNRLYWYRQTLGQGPEFLTYFQNEAQLEKSRLLSDRFSAERPKGSFSTLEIQRTEQGDSAMYLCASSRQGQPQHFGDGTRLSIL.